The 27 T cell receptor beta chains presented below share a single source sample, sequenced in a study of early T cells in non-severe SARS-CoV-2 infection. TCRdb re-derived calls from the 5' RACE reads in MiXCR, one entry per CDR3 protein. The sample contains over 60,000 distinct CDR3 sequences, 10% of which appear only once. The material sequenced was whole blood, taken at baseline. The receptors shown here come from an adult who was a healthcare worker with PCR-confirmed SARS-CoV-2 infection or an uninfected control (not recorded which).

CDR3 region: CASSLEDRGGSPLHF. The CDR3 nucleotides read TGCGCCAGCAGCCTAGAAGACAGGGGAGGTTCACCCCTCCACTTT. The J gene is TRBJ1-6, the V gene TRBV4-1; 8 nucleotides agree with TRBD1. Germline-derived CDR1 and CDR2 are MGHRA and YSYEKL. With V trimmed by 4 bases and J by 9 bases, 8 bases remained unmatched. CDR3 length: 15 amino acids.

The sample holds a few counts of this clonotype. This sequence joins TRBV4-2 and TRBJ1-1, with a weak D call TRBD1 (6 bases). The CDR3 contains 16 residues. CDR1 and CDR2 from the germline V gene are LGHNA and YNFKEQ. Trimming removed 0 bases from V and 7 bases from J, with 18 bases in between. CDR3: CASSQDQGLQGNEAFF. Here the CDR3 DNA reads TGTGCCAGCAGCCAAGATCAGGGGTTACAGGGAAATGAAGCTTTCTTT.

The rearrangement joins TRBV10-3 to TRBJ2-2; TRBD2 matches 9 bases. Germline CDR1 ENHRY, CDR2 SYGVKD. This CDR3 is built from 17 residues. The trim removed 3 bases at V and 0 bases at J, leaving 5 bases unmatched. The CDR3 DNA follows: TGTGCCATCAGTGACGGTAGCGGGGGCGCGAACACCGGGGAGCTGTTTTTT. This sequence encodes CAISDGSGGANTGELFF.

The rearrangement joins TRBV10-3 to TRBJ1-4; D unclear. This CDR3 is built from 14 residues. Germline V CDR1 and CDR2: ENHRY, SYGVKD. Trimming shortened V by 6 bases and J by 5 bases, and 13 bases separated the two germline ends. CDR3 DNA: TGTGCCATCAGATCCGGGTCTCTCAATGAAAAACTGTTTTTT. Translating it yields CAIRSGSLNEKLFF.

This clonotype has only a few counts. CDR3 loop: CASSSLRGEQFF. The DNA of the CDR3 is TGTGCCAGCAGCTCACTTCGCGGTGAGCAGTTCTTC. This rearrangement joins TRBV5-6 to TRBJ2-1; D gene ambiguous. V shed 3 bases and J shed 9 bases, with 10 bases lying between them. The CDR3 loop spans 12 amino acids. Germline-derived CDR1 and CDR2 are SGHDT and YYEEEE.

This clonotype has ten or more counts. The rearrangement links TRBV20-1 to TRBJ2-3; TRBD2 matches 12 bases. V was clipped by 2 bases and J by 3 bases; unmatched bases: 3. CDR1 is DFQATT and CDR2 is SNEGSKA in the germline V gene (reference sequence). The CDR3 runs to 15 residues. The CDR3 DNA follows: TGCAGTGCTAGACCGGGGACTAGCGGGACAGATACGCAGTATTTT. This encodes CSARPGTSGTDTQYF.

This clonotype was seen more than once but under ten times. This chain links TRBV7-9 with TRBJ2-3; D is ambiguous. The CDR3 length is 13 residues. Trimming took off 5 bases at V and 0 bases at J, with 6 bases between the two ends. Germline CDR1 and CDR2: SEHNR and FQNEAQ (reference sequence). The CDR3 region is CASSLESTDTQYF. DNA for the CDR3: TGTGCCAGCAGCCTAGAAAGCACAGATACGCAGTATTTT.

This clonotype was seen a few times. The rearrangement joins TRBV5-1 to TRBJ1-1; D possibly corresponds to TRBD1 (6 bases). Trimming left V 0 bases short and J 1 base short, with 10 bases between. CDR1 is SGHRS, CDR2 YFSETQ, per germline. The CDR3 runs to 15 residues. The CDR3 DNA is TGCGCCAGCAGCTTGGTAGGGGGGAAGAACACTGAAGCTTTCTTT. This codes for CASSLVGGKNTEAFF.

The table lists this clonotype with a few counts. V is TRBV28 and J is TRBJ2-5; a possible D gene is TRBD1 (6 bases). V was pared by 6 bases and J by 4 bases, with 21 bases between. The V gene's germline CDR1 is MDHEN and CDR2 SYDVKM. This CDR3 contains 16 residues. The CDR3: CASSPSEQGGAETQYF. The CDR3 DNA reads as TGTGCCAGCAGCCCGTCGGAACAGGGCGGAGCAGAGACCCAGTACTTC.

This clonotype was counted a few times. The genes are TRBV7-2 and TRBJ1-2; tentative D call: TRBD1 (6 bases). V lost 1 base, J lost 4 bases, and 10 bases lay in between. This CDR3 contains 14 residues. CDR1 and CDR2 (germline): SGHTA, FQGNSA. CDR3 protein: CASSLVQGGYGYTF. The CDR3 coding sequence is TGTGCCAGCAGCTTAGTACAGGGCGGCTATGGCTACACCTTC. Supplemented by reference TRBV7-2 and TRBJ1-2, the full variable domain reads GAGVSQSPSNKVTEKGKDVELRCDPISGHTALYWYRQSLGQGLEFLIYFQGNSAPDKSGLPSDRFSAERTGGSVSTLTIQRTQQEDSAVYLCASSLVQGGYGYTFGSGTRLTVV.

This clonotype has more than one count but fewer than ten. V and J are TRBV5-1 and TRBJ2-2, with a weak D call TRBD1 (6 bases). Germline V CDR1 and CDR2: SGHRS, YFSETQ. V was pared by 3 bases and J by 0 bases, with 12 bases between. This CDR3 is 16 amino acids long. This CDR3 is CASSSLTGPNTGELFF. The CDR3 DNA sequence: TGCGCCAGCAGCTCTTTAACAGGGCCGAACACCGGGGAGCTGTTTTTT.

The J gene is TRBJ2-2, the V gene TRBV5-1; 8 bases are a match to TRBD1. The CDR3 has 16 residues. Germline values: CDR1 SGHRS, CDR2 YFSETQ. After removal of 5 bases from V and 4 bases from J, the junction contained 10 bases not matched to a gene. CDR3: CASSGDQGARTGELFF. CDR3 nucleotide sequence: TGCGCCAGCAGTGGAGATCAGGGGGCGCGCACCGGGGAGCTGTTTTTT. Together with reference TRBV5-1 and TRBJ2-2, the CDR3 gives the full variable domain: KAGVTQTPRYLIKTRGQQVTLSCSPISGHRSVSWYQQTPGQGLQFLFEYFSETQRNKGNFPGRFSGRQFSNSRSEMNVSTLELGDSALYLCASSGDQGARTGELFFGEGSRLTVL.

This clonotype came up a few times. This chain uses TRBV4-2 with TRBJ2-1; perhaps D is TRBD1 or TRBD2 (6 bases each). The germline gives CDR1 LGHNA, CDR2 YNFKEQ. The CDR3 is made up of 16 amino acids. The germline V and J ends were trimmed by 1 base and 9 bases, with 19 bases remaining between them. CDR3 sequence reads: CASSQVRGVDEGEQFF. The CDR3 nucleotides read TGTGCCAGCAGCCAAGTGAGGGGGGTTGACGAGGGTGAGCAGTTCTTC.

In this sample, this clonotype turned up many times. The DNA of the CDR3 is TGTGCCAGCAGTTTCCGGTCAGAGAAGACCCAGTACTTC. Its translation is CASSFRSEKTQYF. The chain recombines TRBV12-3 or TRBV12-4 with TRBJ2-5; no clear D gene. Trimming removed 3 bases from V and 6 bases from J, with 11 bases in between. CDR3 length: 13 amino acids.

The chain uses TRBV27 and TRBJ2-1; 8 bases agree with TRBD2. Germline V gene data show CDR1 as MNHEY and CDR2 as SMNVEV (reference sequence). The V and J ends lost 3 bases and 8 bases, in that order; junction bases with no gene match: 6. This CDR3 region has 14 residues. CDR3 protein: CASSFIGGEYEQFF. Written as DNA, the CDR3 is TGTGCCAGCAGTTTTATCGGGGGGGAGTATGAGCAGTTCTTC.

The V call is TRBV30, the J call TRBJ1-2; 8 positions match TRBD1. Per germline, CDR1 GTSNPN and CDR2 SVGIG (reference sequence). V lost 0 bases to trimming and J lost 6 bases; unmatched junction nucleotides: 9. This CDR3 comprises 15 residues. The DNA for the CDR3 is TGTGCCTGGAGTGTACTTCAGGACAGGGAGCATGGCTACACCTTC. Translating gives CAWSVLQDREHGYTF.

This rearrangement joins TRBV25-1 to TRBJ2-7; D unresolved. V gave up 6 bases and J gave up 4 bases, with 7 bases separating them. The germline CDR1 and CDR2 sequences are MGHDK and SYGVNS. CDR3 length: 11 residues. DNA for the CDR3: TGTGCCAGCAGAGCTTATTACGAGCAGTACTTC. The encoded protein is CASRAYYEQYF.

This chain links TRBV20-1 with TRBJ1-1; D not certain. The CDR3 sequence is 13 residues long. Per germline, CDR1 DFQATT and CDR2 SNEGSKA (reference sequence). Trimming took off 0 bases at V and 4 bases at J, with 9 bases between the two ends. This chain's CDR3 is CSARDWSATEAFF. The DNA of the CDR3 is TGCAGTGCTAGAGATTGGTCAGCCACTGAAGCTTTCTTT.

The table lists this clonotype with a few counts. As DNA, the CDR3 is TGTGCCAGCAGAAAGGGAGATCAGCCCCAGCATTTT. It translates to CASRKGDQPQHF. The V call is TRBV6-6, the J call TRBJ1-5; no clear D. The CDR3 has 12 residues. Germline CDR1 and CDR2: MNHNY and SVGAGI (reference sequence). The germline V and J ends were trimmed by 6 bases and 5 bases, with 8 bases remaining between them.

This clonotype was seen many times. This sequence joins TRBV7-9 and TRBJ1-6; D perhaps matches TRBD1 (5 bases). Trimming stripped 5 bases from V and 5 bases from J, with 19 bases between. The CDR3 length is 17 residues. Per germline, CDR1 SEHNR and CDR2 FQNEAQ (reference sequence). This chain's CDR3 is CASSPRQGTSNNSPLHF. For the CDR3, the DNA is TGTGCCAGCAGCCCCCGGCAGGGCACATCCAATAATTCACCCCTCCACTTT.

This clonotype was detected a few times. The V and J genes are TRBV29-1 and TRBJ1-4; D call uncertain. Deletions cut 0 bases from V and 0 bases from J, with 11 bases between. Germline CDR1 SQVTM, CDR2 ANQGSEA. The CDR3 spans 16 residues. The CDR3 region has the DNA TGCAGCGTTGAAGATGGAACAACAACAACTAATGAAAAACTGTTTTTT. This gives the protein CSVEDGTTTTNEKLFF.

There are many counts of this clonotype. This chain connects TRBV28 to TRBJ1-2; TRBD1 is a possible D gene (5 bases). V lost 8 bases and J 0 bases, leaving 13 bases between the germline ends. This CDR3 is built from 14 residues. CDR1 is MDHEN and CDR2 is SYDVKM in the germline V gene. The CDR3 DNA is TGTGCCAGCTTACCAGGGTCCCCTAACTATGGCTACACCTTC. It is translated as CASLPGSPNYGYTF.

The chain carries TRBV6-2 or TRBV6-3 and TRBJ2-4; tentative D call: TRBD2 (5 bases). This CDR3 comprises 15 residues. V was cut by 5 bases and J by 3 bases, with 14 bases left in between. CDR1 and CDR2 from the germline V gene are MNHEY and SVGEGT. The CDR3 DNA follows: TGTGCCAGCAGTCGCGCTTCCGGGATCAAAAACATTCAGTACTTC. Translating gives CASSRASGIKNIQYF.

This clonotype was observed a handful of times. The J gene is TRBJ2-3, the V gene TRBV7-3; D is undetermined. The CDR3 has 14 amino acids. V lost 1 base, J lost 4 bases, and 9 bases lay in between. Germline lookup yields CDR1 SGHTA and CDR2 FQGTGA. The CDR3 DNA sequence: TGTGCCAGCAGCTTAAGAGACGTAGCAGATACGCAGTATTTT. Translated: CASSLRDVADTQYF.

The chain is built from TRBV5-5 and TRBJ1-5, with D maybe TRBD1 (5 bases). This CDR3 comprises 14 residues. The germline V and J ends were trimmed by 1 base and 5 bases, with 10 bases remaining between them. Germline CDR1 SGHKS, CDR2 YYEKEE (reference sequence). The CDR3 spells CASSLSGPHQPQHF. DNA for the CDR3: TGTGCCAGCAGCTTGTCAGGGCCACATCAGCCCCAGCATTTT.

This clonotype was detected ten times or more. V gene TRBV9 combines with J gene TRBJ1-1; a weak D match, TRBD1 (6 bases). Trimming removed 0 bases at V and 5 bases at J, with 14 bases between. From germline, CDR1 is SGDLS and CDR2 YYNGEE. This CDR3 has 15 amino acids. The CDR3 nucleotides are TGTGCCAGCAGCGTAGGGGGAGGGCAGGGGACTGAAGCTTTCTTT. This codes for CASSVGGGQGTEAFF. Full variable domain (missing parts from reference TRBV9 and TRBJ1-1): DSGVTQTPKHLITATGQRVTLRCSPRSGDLSVYWYQQSLDQGLQFLIQYYNGEERAKGNILERFSAQQFPDLHSELNLSSLELGDSALYFCASSVGGGQGTEAFFGQGTRLTVV.

This clonotype has a count of ten or more. The CDR3: CASSRLLGSSYNEQFF. CDR3 nucleotide sequence: TGTGCCAGCAGCCGCCTACTAGGGTCCTCCTACAATGAGCAGTTCTTC. The V gene is TRBV14, the J gene TRBJ2-1, with D tentatively TRBD2 (5 bases). Trimming took off 4 bases at V and 0 bases at J, with 13 bases between the two ends. The CDR3 length is 16 residues. Germline V gene lookup returns CDR1 SGHDN and CDR2 FVKESK.